What follows is one T cell receptor beta chain and its context. The target antigen is unknown. The data belong to a study of blood T cells in healthy people across ages. Study observations and caveats: Diversity of TCR beta per million T cells declined in a roughly linear way with age.

Every donor provided roughly 10 milliliters of peripheral blood. After removal of 4 bases from V and 4 bases from J, the junction contained 7 bases not matched to a gene. The CDR3 spans 15 residues. The germline CDR1 and CDR2 sequences are LGHNT and FRNRAP. Alongside a J-beta primer mix, a sample-barcoded 5' primer served in a second PCR lasting about 7 to 11 cycles. A minimum of 2.5 million CDR3-containing paired-end reads was obtained for each sample. TCRdb processed the 5' RACE reads anew with MiXCR; each CDR3 protein has one entry. The sample shows about 1.8 million distinct CDR3 sequences, just under 50% of them seen only once.

The clonotype comes from a woman in her thirties or forties in good health. The chain employs TRBV12-5 and TRBJ1-1, with 9 bases aligning to TRBD1. The sample consisted of blood. The CDR3 region is CASGSRTGAGTEAFF. The CDR3, as DNA: TGTGCTAGTGGTTCCCGGACAGGGGCGGGCACTGAAGCTTTCTTT.